This T cell receptor (beta chain) was recorded in a study of T cell repertoires in ileal Crohn's disease. Study-wide context: At surgery, 35% to 40% of patients smoked, with median disease duration approximately 7.3 years. Every patient was operated on for stricturing (about 60%) or penetrating (approximately 39%) complications.

This CDR3 has 14 residues. TCRdb's table, derived via immunoSEQ multiplex PCR, lists solely in-frame clones and lacks some. The repertoire holds several thousand clones, with approximately 96% as singletons. The sequence was obtained from an adult with Crohn's disease. The material sequenced was ileal tissue. This chain links TRBV7-5 with TRBJ1-1; TRBD1, the table's D call, lacks a check against the DNA. TRBV7-5 is tagged as a pseudogene. This chain's CDR3 is CARSPTGKAPEAFF. CDR3 DNA sequence: TGTGCCAGAAGTCCTACAGGGAAGGCACCTGAAGCTTTCTTT.